This TCR beta chain was profiled in a study of cytomegalovirus exposure and HLA in healthy donors. Study conclusions and caveats: Indistinguishability led to the exclusion of some V segments, TRBV6-2 and TRBV6-3 included. An observed cluster of highly shared sequence variants was recorded as a likely sequencing artifact. Among TCR sequences, most were rare, though some public TCRs appeared in many donors. A later analysis linked a missense variant in DCLRE1C to the trimming of TCR beta V and J genes.

Germline V gene data show CDR1 as SGHTA and CDR2 as FQGTGA. This CDR3 contains 13 residues. Deletions cut 6 bases from V and 0 bases from J, with 8 bases between. The PCR had 60 Vbeta and 13 Jbeta primers. Clones were read by immunoSEQ multiplex PCR, and TCRdb kept only the in-frame ones, dropping some. The sample holds approximately 240,000 clones, 82% seen once. Turning to this clone: What it binds is unknown.

Sequences were obtained from PBMCs. The chain joins TRBV7-3 to TRBJ1-2; D ambiguous. The TCR comes from a woman aged 35 to 49 in good health and CMV-seropositive. CDR3: CASSSGPNYGYTF. CDR3 nucleotide sequence: TGTGCCAGCAGTTCTGGGCCTAACTATGGCTACACCTTC.